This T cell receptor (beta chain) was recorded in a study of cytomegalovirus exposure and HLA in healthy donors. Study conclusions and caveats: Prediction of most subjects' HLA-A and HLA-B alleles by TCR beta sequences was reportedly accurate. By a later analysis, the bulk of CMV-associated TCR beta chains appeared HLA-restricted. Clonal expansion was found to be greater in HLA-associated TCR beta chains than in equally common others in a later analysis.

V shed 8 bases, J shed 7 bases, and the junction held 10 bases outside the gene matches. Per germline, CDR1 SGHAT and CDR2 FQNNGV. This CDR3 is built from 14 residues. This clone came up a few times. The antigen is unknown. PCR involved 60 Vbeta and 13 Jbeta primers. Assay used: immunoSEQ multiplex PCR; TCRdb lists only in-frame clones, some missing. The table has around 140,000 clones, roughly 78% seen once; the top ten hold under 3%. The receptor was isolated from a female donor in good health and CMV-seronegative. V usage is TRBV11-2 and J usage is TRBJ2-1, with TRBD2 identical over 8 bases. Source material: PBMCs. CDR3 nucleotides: TGTGCCAGCTCCACTAGCGGAAACAGGAATGAGCAGTTCTTC. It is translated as CASSTSGNRNEQFF.